The sequence of this TCR beta chain was determined in a study of human CD8 memory T cell subsets. According to its frequency, this clonotype is medium-sized. The CDR3 totals 13 residues. Germline assignment: CDR1 GTSNPN and CDR2 SVGIG (reference sequence). Production of TCR beta libraries used UMI-labeled 5' RACE as the method. Reprocessing the 5' RACE reads, TCRdb reports a single entry for every CDR3 protein and omits DNA. The sample table includes 6,500 to 7,500 distinct CDR3 sequences. This chain joins TRBV30 and TRBJ1-5. The clonotype originates from a human donor in good health. The specimen sequenced was CD8+ T cells from PBMCs. The CDR3: CAWKTGKLQPQHF.